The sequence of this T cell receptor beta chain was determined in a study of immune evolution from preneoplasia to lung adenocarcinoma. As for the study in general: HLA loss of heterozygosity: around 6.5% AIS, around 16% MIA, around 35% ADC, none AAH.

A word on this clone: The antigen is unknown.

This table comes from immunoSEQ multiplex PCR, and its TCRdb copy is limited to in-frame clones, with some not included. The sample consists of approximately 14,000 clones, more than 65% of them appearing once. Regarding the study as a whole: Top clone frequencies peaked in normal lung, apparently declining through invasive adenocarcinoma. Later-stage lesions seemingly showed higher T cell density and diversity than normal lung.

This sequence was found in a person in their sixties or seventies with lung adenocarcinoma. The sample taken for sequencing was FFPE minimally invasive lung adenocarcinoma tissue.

The CDR3 DNA reads TGTGCCAGCAGTTTGGGACAGTATAGCAATCAGCCCCAGCATTTT. Residues: CASSLGQYSNQPQHF. The rearrangement joins TRBV28 to TRBJ1-5; TRBD1 agrees at 7 bases. The V segment lost 3 bases and the J segment 0 bases; nucleotides outside the gene matches: 2. This CDR3 is 15 amino acids long. CDR1 and CDR2 from the germline V gene are MDHEN and SYDVKM.